This entry concerns a single TCR beta chain. This record comes from a study of T-cell reconstitution after alpha-beta-depleted transplantation in children. Unique molecular identifiers featured in how the TCRbeta library was prepared. TCRdb re-derived calls from the PCR reads in MiXCR, one entry per CDR3 protein. The sample consists of about 540,000 distinct CDR3 sequences, about 17% of them appearing once. The CDR3 sequence is 12 residues long. J lost 11 bases, V lost 0 bases, and 2 bases had no gene match. Germline CDR1 SGHKS, CDR2 YYEKEE (reference sequence). Sample: PBMCs from the stem cell graft donor, taken from the stem cell graft. The chain combines TRBV5-5 with TRBJ1-1; 9 positions agree with TRBD1. This receptor was obtained from a human donor who donated a stem cell graft to a child with acute lymphoblastic leukemia. CDR3 sequence: CASSLGTGDAFF. CDR3 bases: TGTGCCAGCAGCTTGGGGACAGGGGATGCTTTCTTT.